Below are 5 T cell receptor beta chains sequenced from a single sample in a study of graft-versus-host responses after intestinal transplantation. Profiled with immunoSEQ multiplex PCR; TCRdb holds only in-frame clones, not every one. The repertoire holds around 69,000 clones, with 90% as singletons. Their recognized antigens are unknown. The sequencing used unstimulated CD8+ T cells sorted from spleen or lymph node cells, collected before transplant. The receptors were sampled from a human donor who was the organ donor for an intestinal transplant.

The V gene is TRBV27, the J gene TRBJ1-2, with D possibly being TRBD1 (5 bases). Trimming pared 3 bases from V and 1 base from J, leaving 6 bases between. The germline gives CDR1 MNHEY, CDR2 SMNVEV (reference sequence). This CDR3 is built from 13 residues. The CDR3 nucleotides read TGTGCCAGCAGTTTGGGGGGTAACTATGGCTACACCTTC. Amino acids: CASSLGGNYGYTF.

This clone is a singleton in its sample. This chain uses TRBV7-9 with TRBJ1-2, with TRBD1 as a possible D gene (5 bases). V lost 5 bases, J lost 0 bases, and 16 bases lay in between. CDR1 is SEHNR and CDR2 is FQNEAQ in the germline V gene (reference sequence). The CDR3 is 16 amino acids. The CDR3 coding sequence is TGTGCCAGCAGCCCACGGGACGGGAGAGCTAACTATGGCTACACCTTC. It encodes CASSPRDGRANYGYTF.

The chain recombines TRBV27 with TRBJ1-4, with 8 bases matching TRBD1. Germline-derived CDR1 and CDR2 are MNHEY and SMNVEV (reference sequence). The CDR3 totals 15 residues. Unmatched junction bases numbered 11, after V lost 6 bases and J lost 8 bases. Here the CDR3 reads CASSSGQGVTEKLFF. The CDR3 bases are TGTGCCAGCAGCTCCGGACAGGGTGTGACCGAAAAACTGTTTTTT.

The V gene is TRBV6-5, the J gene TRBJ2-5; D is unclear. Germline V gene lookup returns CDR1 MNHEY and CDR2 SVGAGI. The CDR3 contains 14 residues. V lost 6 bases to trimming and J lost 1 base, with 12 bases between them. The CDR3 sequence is CASRTHVVQETQYF. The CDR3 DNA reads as TGTGCCAGCAGAACTCACGTGGTCCAAGAGACCCAGTACTTC.

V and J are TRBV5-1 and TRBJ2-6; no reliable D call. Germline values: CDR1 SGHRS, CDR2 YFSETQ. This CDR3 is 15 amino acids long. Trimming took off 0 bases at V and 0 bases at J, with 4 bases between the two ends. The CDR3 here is CASSLAGSGANVLTF. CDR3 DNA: TGCGCCAGCAGCTTGGCCGGCTCTGGGGCCAACGTCCTGACTTTC. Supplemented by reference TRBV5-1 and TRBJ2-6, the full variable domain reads KAGVTQTPRYLIKTRGQQVTLSCSPISGHRSVSWYQQTPGQGLQFLFEYFSETQRNKGNFPGRFSGRQFSNSRSEMNVSTLELGDSALYLCASSLAGSGANVLTFGAGSRLTVL.